What follows is one TCR beta chain and its context. The sample originates from a study of blood T cells in healthy people across ages. PCR was performed a second time for about 6 to 12 cycles using a sample-barcoded 5' primer and a J-beta primer mix. TCRdb passed the 5' RACE reads through MiXCR, listing each CDR3 protein once. The table records hundreds of thousands of distinct CDR3 sequences, under 35% of them present only once. The sequencing input was blood. The TCR originated in an elderly woman in good health.

CDR3 loop: CASTKRGEGYTF. The CDR3 coding sequence is TGTGCCAGCACCAAACGTGGGGAAGGCTACACCTTC. The chain recombines TRBV9 with TRBJ1-2; D not resolved. With 6 bases removed from V and 8 bases from J, the gap between germline ends came to 14 bases. This CDR3 spans 12 amino acids. CDR1 SGDLS and CDR2 YYNGEE come from the germline V gene.